This T cell receptor (beta chain) was recorded in a study of T cells during gluten challenge in celiac disease (dated by TCRdb to about 2017). Regarding the complete study: Blood was collected at baseline, day 6 and day 14 of the challenge, whereas duodenal biopsies were collected at baseline and day 14. On the Illumina MiSeq, paired-end 250 bp sequencing was performed for single-cell libraries and paired-end 300 bp sequencing was performed for bulk libraries.

The paper's findings and limits, for the study overall: Bulk sequencing of challenge samples was performed for only a couple of patients with many gluten-specific T cells. Clonal expansion rose on day 6, as shown by reduced sample-corrected Shannon diversity of circulating gluten-specific T cells. In 7 or 8 patients, roughly 12-44% of single-cell TCR-alpha/beta clonotypes seen at the latest time point had also been present at baseline, compared with roughly 52-56% in the bulk data. The circulating gluten-specific T cells hit their peak on day 6, and the day-6 repertoire seemed to be made up largely of expanded preexisting memory clonotypes.

In blood, tetramer-binding CD4+ effector-memory gut-homing T cells were gated as CD3+, CD45RA-, CD62L- and integrin beta7+, with lineage markers excluded. Treated celiac disease patients on a gluten-free diet underwent a 14-day oral dietary gluten challenge to study recall of gluten-specific T cells. Sorting was performed on an Aria II cell sorter as single cells, and bulk sorting was additionally performed when tetramer-positive cells were relatively numerous. Before staining, peripheral blood mononuclear cells were isolated using Ficoll density gradient centrifugation and then cryopreserved. Thawed cells were stained with a pool of PE-conjugated HLA-DQ:gluten tetramers presenting immunodominant gluten epitopes before sorting of tetramer-binding CD4+ T cells. After staining with HLA-DQ:gluten tetramers, blood samples were enriched using a tetramer-based method. The junction shows trimming of 7 bases on V and 5 bases on J, plus 17 bases between the germline ends. The cysteine opens and the phenylalanine closes a CDR3 of 13 amino acids. This entry keeps only the CDR3 DNA: 39 bases, framed from base 1. The germline V gene yields SQVTM for CDR1 and ANQGSEA for CDR2.

Libraries came from 5' RACE. Sequenced using an Illumina MiSeq. Bulk TCR libraries were prepared with a modified SMART protocol. Regarding the original processing steps: Selected pRESTO steps were used to preprocess reads, and IMGT/HighV-QUEST was used to assign V, D, J genes and CDR3 junctions. Only bulk sequences found in at least two replicates with 10 or more cumulative reads were retained. Repertoire diversity was estimated with an undersampling-corrected Shannon index in samples with more than 20 cells. TCRdb applied fastp at Q25 and MiXCR to the public reads, then kept only in-frame beta chains. Every distinct CDR3 protein forms one entry, paired with its most common genes and DNA. None of the V and J calls come from the authors' own analysis; TCRdb made them. The sample profile shows around 220 distinct CDR3 sequences; about a fifth of them were found once. The top ten constitute 45% to 65% of the sample.

With respect to this clonotype: Base-call qualities are not available, and no considerably larger clone is one nucleotide away.

The rearrangement joined TRBV29-1 to TRBJ2-5, and TRBD2 may be the D gene, going by 5 matching bases. Sequences were derived from gluten-specific CD4+ T cells sorted from blood using tetramers, sampled at baseline or on day 6, 14 or 28 of gluten challenge (not recorded which). This receptor was obtained from a male donor with celiac disease. The nucleotide sequence is TGCAGCGGGAGCGGCTACTGGGGTGAGACCCAGTACTTC. The encoded protein is CSGSGYWGETQYF.